The rows below give T cell receptor beta chains drawn from one sample of a study of shared clonotypes between healthy human individuals. Libraries were prepared by immunoSEQ multiplex PCR; TCRdb keeps only in-frame clonotypes and omits some of them. The sample holds around 2,000,000 clones, just under 95% seen once. The specimen was naive CD8+ T cells sorted from blood. Receptor source: a man aged 18-30 years in good health. CDR3s include the opening cysteine and the closing phenylalanine or tryptophan. D genes are given only for firm matches. A row's size may be missing; if present it is once, few, many or a size class.

d_gene	v_gene	j_gene	abundance	CDR3nt	CDR3aa
NA	TRBV10-2	TRBJ1-1	NA	TGCGCCAGCACGAGTGAAGCGATGAACACTGAAGCTTTCTTT	CASTSEAMNTEAFF
NA	TRBV9	TRBJ2-3	NA	TGTGCCAGCAGCGCGGGACGTATTTACACAGATACGCAGTATTTT	CASSAGRIYTDTQYF
TRBD1	TRBV5-6	TRBJ2-7	NA	TGTGCCAGCAGCTTGGTGCCAGGGGGATCGGCCTACGAGCAGTACTTC	CASSLVPGGSAYEQYF
TRBD1	TRBV7-9	TRBJ2-1	NA	TGTGCCAGCAGCCTGGGACAGGGGGCACAGGTTGAGCAGTTCTTC	CASSLGQGAQVEQFF
NA	TRBV7-2	TRBJ2-2	NA	TGTGCCAGCAGCTTAGCGGACACCGGGGAGCTGTTTTTT	CASSLADTGELFF
TRBD1	TRBV27	TRBJ1-6	NA	TGTGCCAGCAGTTTATCGGCAGGGGGATCACCCCTCCACTTT	CASSLSAGGSPLHF
NA	TRBV27	TRBJ2-7	NA	TGTGCCAGCAGTCCCCAGACAATTGACTACGAGCAGTACTTC	CASSPQTIDYEQYF
NA	TRBV29-1	TRBJ1-2	NA	TGCAGCGTTGTGTCTTCTGGGGACTATGGCTACACCTTC	CSVVSSGDYGYTF
NA	TRBV13	TRBJ2-7	NA	TGTGCCAGCAGCCCCACAGACAGCTACGAGCAGTACTTC	CASSPTDSYEQYF
NA	TRBV6-1	TRBJ2-7	once	TGTGCCAGCAGCCCTAACCTCTACGAGCAGTACTTC	CASSPNLYEQYF
TRBD2	TRBV27	TRBJ2-7	NA	TGTGCCAGCAGTTTTTCTGCGGGGGAGGTTCCTTACGAGCAGTACTTC	CASSFSAGEVPYEQYF
TRBD2	TRBV7-9	TRBJ2-4	NA	TGTGCCAGCAGCTTAGCATGGACTAGCGCGGGAAACATTCAGTACTTC	CASSLAWTSAGNIQYF
NA	TRBV13	TRBJ2-2	NA	TGTGCCAGCAGCCCCAAGAACACCGGGGAGCTGTTTTTT	CASSPKNTGELFF
TRBD2	TRBV19	TRBJ2-3	NA	TGTGCCAGTAGTATGCTAGCGGGAGGAGACACAGATACGCAGTATTTT	CASSMLAGGDTDTQYF
NA	TRBV19	TRBJ1-5	NA	TGTGCCAGTAGTGCCCCAGGAAGCATCAATCAGCCCCAGCATTTT	CASSAPGSINQPQHF
TRBD1	TRBV4-3	TRBJ2-7	NA	TGCGCCAGCAGCCACGGACAGGGTGACTACGAGCAGTACTTC	CASSHGQGDYEQYF
NA	TRBV5-4	TRBJ2-3	NA	TGTGCCAGCAGCTCACCTGGCGTCCCAGATACGCAGTATTTT	CASSSPGVPDTQYF
NA	TRBV19	TRBJ2-7	once	TGTGCCAGTAGTATAGATGGGGGGCTCGAGCAGTACTTC	CASSIDGGLEQYF
NA	TRBV7-6	TRBJ2-7	NA	TGTGCCAGCAGCTTAGCCCGGAATAGCGGATACGAGCAGTACTTC	CASSLARNSGYEQYF
NA	TRBV6-6	TRBJ2-1	NA	TGTGCCAGTCATAGGTTAACCTACAATGAGCAGTTCTTC	CASHRLTYNEQFF
NA	TRBV27	TRBJ2-1	NA	TGTGCCACTGGCCCTTTCTTAGGCGTAGGAAATGAGCAGTTCTTC	CATGPFLGVGNEQFF
NA	TRBV5-4	TRBJ2-7	NA	TGTGCCAGCAGCTTAGGTAGGGACTACGAGCAGTACTTC	CASSLGRDYEQYF
TRBD1	TRBV4-1	TRBJ1-5	NA	TGCGCCAGCAGCCATATTCCCGGACAGGCGGAGAATCAGCCCCAGCATTTT	CASSHIPGQAENQPQHF
NA	TRBV27	TRBJ1-6	NA	TGTGCCAGCAGTTACGGGGCCAGGGGTTCACCCCTCCACTTT	CASSYGARGSPLHF
TRBD2	TRBV14	TRBJ2-1	NA	TGTGCCAGCAGTCTACGAGAGGGTTGGACTAGCGGGTACAATGAGCAGTTCTTC	CASSLREGWTSGYNEQFF
NA	TRBV5-8	TRBJ2-7	NA	TGTGCCAGCAGCCGATTCTACGAGCAGTACTTC	CASSRFYEQYF
NA	TRBV4-1	TRBJ1-1	NA	TGCGCCAGCAGCCAAGGTGAAGCCGAAGCTTTCTTT	CASSQGEAEAFF
TRBD2	TRBV10-1	TRBJ2-1	NA	TGCGCCAGCAGGAGGACTAGCGGGGTTTGGGGGTTCTTC	CASRRTSGVWGFF
NA	TRBV7-6	TRBJ2-7	NA	TGTGCCAGCAGCTTATATCAGGAGGGCGAGCAGTACTTC	CASSLYQEGEQYF
NA	TRBV19	TRBJ1-2	NA	TGTGCCAGTAGTTCGGACGGAATCGTCTCTTCTCGTTCCTATGGCTACACCTTC	CASSSDGIVSSRSYGYTF
TRBD1	TRBV27	TRBJ2-1	NA	TGTGCCAGCAGTCCCCACCTAGGGACAGGGAAGTTGAATGAGCAGTTCTTC	CASSPHLGTGKLNEQFF
NA	TRBV27	TRBJ2-3	NA	TGTGCCACCCAGTCCTTTGAGACAGATACGCAGTATTTT	CATQSFETDTQYF
TRBD2	TRBV11-2	TRBJ2-3	NA	TGTGCCAGCAGCTTAGCCTCCTTACCGGGAGGAGATACGCAGTATTTT	CASSLASLPGGDTQYF
NA	TRBV5-5	TRBJ1-2	once	TGTGCCAGCAGCTGGACCGAGGGGACGGGGAACTATGGCTACACCTTC	CASSWTEGTGNYGYTF
TRBD2	TRBV27	TRBJ2-3	NA	TGTGCCAGCAGTTTTAGCGGGGGAGGCACAGATACGCAGTATTTT	CASSFSGGGTDTQYF
NA	TRBV13	TRBJ1-6	NA	TGTGCCAGCAGCTATATGAGCTCCTATAATTCACCCCTCCACTTT	CASSYMSSYNSPLHF
NA	TRBV27	TRBJ1-6	NA	TGTGCCAGCGGTACACAGGGTTGGGAGCGTTCACCCCTCCACTTT	CASGTQGWERSPLHF
TRBD2	TRBV27	TRBJ2-1	NA	TGTGCCAGCAGCCTGATAGCGGGAGGGCCGTGGTTCTTC	CASSLIAGGPWFF
TRBD1	TRBV4-3	TRBJ2-1	NA	TGCGCCAGCAGCCAAGGACAGGGGGCTTTCAATGAGCAGTTCTTC	CASSQGQGAFNEQFF
NA	TRBV9	TRBJ2-2	NA	TGTGCCAGCAGCGTACCCCTACAGGGATTGGGCACCGGGGAGCTGTTTTTT	CASSVPLQGLGTGELFF